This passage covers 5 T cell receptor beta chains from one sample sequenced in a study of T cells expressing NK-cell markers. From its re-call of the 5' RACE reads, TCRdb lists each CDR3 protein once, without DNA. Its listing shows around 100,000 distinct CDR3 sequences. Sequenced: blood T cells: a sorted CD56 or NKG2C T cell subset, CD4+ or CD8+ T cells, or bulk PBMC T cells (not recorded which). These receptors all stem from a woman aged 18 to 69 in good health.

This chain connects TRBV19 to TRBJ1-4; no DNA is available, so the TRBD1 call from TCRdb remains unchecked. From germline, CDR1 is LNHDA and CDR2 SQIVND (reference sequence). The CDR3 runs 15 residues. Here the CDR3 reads CASSTTGTGYEKLFF.

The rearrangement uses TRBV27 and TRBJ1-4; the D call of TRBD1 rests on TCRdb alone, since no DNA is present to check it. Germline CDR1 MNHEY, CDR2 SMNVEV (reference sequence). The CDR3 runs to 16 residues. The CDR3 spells CASSPSPGQLNEKLFF.

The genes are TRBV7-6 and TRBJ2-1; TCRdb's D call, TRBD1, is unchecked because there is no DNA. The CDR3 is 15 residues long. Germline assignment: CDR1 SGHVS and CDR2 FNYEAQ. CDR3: CASSLGGVTYNEQFF. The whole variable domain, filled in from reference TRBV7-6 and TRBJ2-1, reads GAGVSQSPRYKVTKRGQDVALRCDPISGHVSLYWYRQALGQGPEFLTYFNYEAQQDKSGLPNDRFSAERPEGSISTLTIQRTEQRDSAMYRCASSLGGVTYNEQFFGPGTRLTVL.

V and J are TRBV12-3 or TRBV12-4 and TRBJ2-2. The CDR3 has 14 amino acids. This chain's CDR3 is CASSFVLGTGELFF.

CDR3 loop: CASSFHVGSTGELFF. The chain joins TRBV7-9 to TRBJ2-2. The CDR3 sequence is 15 residues long. Germline V CDR1 and CDR2: SEHNR, FQNEAQ (reference sequence). Looking up the rest from reference TRBV7-9 and TRBJ2-2 gives the full variable domain: DTGVSQNPRHKITKRGQNVTFRCDPISEHNRLYWYRQTLGQGPEFLTYFQNEAQLEKSRLLSDRFSAERPKGSFSTLEIQRTEQGDSAMYLCASSFHVGSTGELFFGEGSRLTVL.